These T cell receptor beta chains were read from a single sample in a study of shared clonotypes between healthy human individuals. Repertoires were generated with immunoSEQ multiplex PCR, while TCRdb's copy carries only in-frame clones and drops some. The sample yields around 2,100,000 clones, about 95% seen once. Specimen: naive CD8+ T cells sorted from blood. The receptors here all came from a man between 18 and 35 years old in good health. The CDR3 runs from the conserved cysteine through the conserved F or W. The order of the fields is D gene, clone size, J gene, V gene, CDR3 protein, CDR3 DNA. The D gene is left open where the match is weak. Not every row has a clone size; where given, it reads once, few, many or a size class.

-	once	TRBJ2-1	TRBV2	CASLSQGLYNEQFF	TGTGCCAGCTTAAGTCAGGGCCTCTACAATGAGCAGTTCTTC
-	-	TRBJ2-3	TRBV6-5	CASSYMGGDTQYF	TGTGCCAGCAGTTACATGGGGGGAGATACGCAGTATTTT
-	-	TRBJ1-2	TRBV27	CASRLRGGMEGYTF	TGTGCCAGCCGACTCCGGGGAGGGATGGAGGGCTACACCTTC
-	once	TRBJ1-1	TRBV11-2	CASSLDTEMNTEAFF	TGTGCCAGCAGCTTAGATACAGAAATGAACACTGAAGCTTTCTTT
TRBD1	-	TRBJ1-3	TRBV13	CASSPRQGSTIYF	TGTGCCAGCAGCCCTCGACAGGGTAGCACCATATATTTT
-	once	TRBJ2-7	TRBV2	CASSEVGVPYEQYF	TGTGCCAGCAGTGAAGTTGGGGTCCCTTACGAGCAGTACTTC
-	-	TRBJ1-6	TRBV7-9	CASSFGGSNSPLHF	TGTGCCAGCAGCTTCGGAGGCAGTAATTCACCCCTCCACTTT
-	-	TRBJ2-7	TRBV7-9	CASRFDMSYEQYF	TGTGCCAGCAGGTTTGACATGTCTTACGAGCAGTACTTC
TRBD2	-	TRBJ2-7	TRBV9	CASSVAGTSGYEQYF	TGTGCCAGCAGCGTAGCGGGGACTAGCGGCTACGAGCAGTACTTC
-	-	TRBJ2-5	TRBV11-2	CASSLTRMETQYF	TGTGCCAGCAGCTTAACAAGAATGGAGACCCAGTACTTC
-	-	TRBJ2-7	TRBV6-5	CASSYSILTRTYEQYF	TGTGCCAGCAGTTACTCGATACTGACTAGGACCTACGAGCAGTACTTC
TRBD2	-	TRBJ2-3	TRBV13	CASSSTTSGTEDTQYF	TGTGCCAGCAGCTCGACGACTAGCGGGACCGAAGATACGCAGTATTTT
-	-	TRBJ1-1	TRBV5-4	CASSLEVVDTEAFF	TGTGCCAGCAGCTTGGAGGTTGTGGACACTGAAGCTTTCTTT
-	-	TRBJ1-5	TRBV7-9	CASSLGALNQPQHF	TGTGCCAGCAGCTTAGGAGCCCTTAATCAGCCCCAGCATTTT
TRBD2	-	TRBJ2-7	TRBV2	CASGEPGTSSYEQYF	TGTGCCAGCGGGGAACCCGGGACTAGCTCCTACGAGCAGTACTTC
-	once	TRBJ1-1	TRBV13	CASSLQGPNTEAFF	TGTGCCAGCAGCTTGCAGGGTCCGAACACTGAAGCTTTCTTT
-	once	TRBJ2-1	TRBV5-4	CASSLELRNEQFF	TGTGCCAGCAGCTTGGAGTTACGCAATGAGCAGTTCTTC
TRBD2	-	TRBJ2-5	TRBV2	CARGLAGEETQYF	TGTGCCAGGGGACTAGCGGGGGAAGAGACCCAGTACTTC
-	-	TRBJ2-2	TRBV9	CASSVDGGKVTGELFF	TGTGCCAGCAGCGTAGATGGGGGGAAAGTCACCGGGGAGCTGTTTTTT
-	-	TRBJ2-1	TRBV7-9	CASSLELLEGVNEQFF	TGTGCCAGCAGCTTAGAATTGCTAGAGGGGGTCAATGAGCAGTTCTTC
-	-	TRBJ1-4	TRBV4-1	CASSQGEGGTNEKLFF	TGCGCCAGCAGCCAAGGGGAGGGGGGGACTAATGAAAAACTGTTTTTT
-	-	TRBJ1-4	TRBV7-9	CASSTRDTGAGMEKLFF	TGTGCCAGCAGCACCCGGGACACCGGCGCCGGAATGGAAAAACTGTTTTTT
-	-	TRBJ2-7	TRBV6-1	CASSEVLTGESSYEQYF	TGTGCCAGCAGTGAAGTCCTGACAGGCGAAAGCTCCTACGAGCAGTACTTC
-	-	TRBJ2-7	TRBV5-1	CASSPAGSSYEQYF	TGCGCCAGCAGCCCCGCGGGGAGCTCCTACGAGCAGTACTTC
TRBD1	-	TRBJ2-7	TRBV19	CASSRQGWDEQYF	TGTGCCAGTAGTAGACAGGGATGGGACGAGCAGTACTTC
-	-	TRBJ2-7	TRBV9	CASSVGAAYEQYF	TGTGCCAGCAGCGTAGGCGCGGCCTACGAGCAGTACTTC
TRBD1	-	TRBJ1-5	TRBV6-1	CASSAGQGANQPQHF	TGTGCCAGCAGTGCCGGACAGGGGGCCAATCAGCCCCAGCATTTT
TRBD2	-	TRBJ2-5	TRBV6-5	CASSYEGTSRETQYF	TGTGCCAGCAGTTACGAGGGGACTAGCCGGGAGACCCAGTACTTC
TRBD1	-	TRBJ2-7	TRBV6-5	CASRSQGWEQYF	TGTGCCAGCAGATCACAGGGGTGGGAGCAGTACTTC
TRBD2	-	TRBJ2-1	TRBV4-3	CASSQDMASGIYNEQFF	TGCGCCAGCAGCCAAGATATGGCTAGCGGCATCTACAATGAGCAGTTCTTC
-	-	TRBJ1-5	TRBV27	CASSSRESNQPQHF	TGTGCCAGCAGTTCCCGGGAGAGCAATCAGCCCCAGCATTTT
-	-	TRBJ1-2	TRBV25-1	CASSMSDYGYTF	TGTGCCAGCAGTATGTCGGACTATGGCTACACCTTC